The T cell receptor beta chain under discussion was sequenced for a study of blood T cells in healthy people across ages. Per the germline V gene, CDR1 is SEHNR and CDR2 is FQNEAQ (reference sequence). V gave up 0 bases and J gave up 0 bases, with 5 bases separating them. The CDR3 length is 14 residues. The use of a sample-barcoded 5' primer and a J-beta primer mix characterized a second PCR of about 7 to 12 cycles. TCRdb re-analysed the 5' RACE reads in MiXCR, keeping a single row per CDR3 protein. Altogether over 1,500,000 distinct CDR3 sequences are present, roughly 43% being singletons, with the ten largest covering approximately 22%.

The origin of this receptor is a human donor in good health. The sample consisted of blood. The V call is TRBV7-9, the J call TRBJ1-1, with D hard to call. CDR3 nucleotide sequence: TGTGCCAGCAGCTTAGCGGTGTTGAACACTGAAGCTTTCTTT. Translated, it gives CASSLAVLNTEAFF.